The present T cell receptor (beta chain) was sequenced within a study of blood T cells in healthy people across ages. The second PCR ran roughly 7 to 12 cycles with a sample-barcoded 5' primer and J-beta primers. MiXCR, applied by TCRdb to the 5' RACE reads, yields one record per CDR3 protein. Of 760,000 or so distinct CDR3 sequences listed, roughly 25% are singletons. The ends were cut back, 5 bases at V and 3 bases at J, with 15 bases in the middle. Per germline, CDR1 SGHTA and CDR2 FQGTGA. The CDR3 is made up of 15 amino acids. Extractions gave at least 5.5 micrograms of total RNA per sample. These data also featured in a second study, about T cells of mothers and their children. As reported in that work: Reads obtained per mother exceeded 10 million TCR beta CDR3 reads, with several million obtained per child. Slightly higher overlap, not significant, was seen in related mother-child pairs than in unrelated pairs.

The chain links TRBV7-3 to TRBJ2-3, with a possible D match to TRBD1 (6 bases). This receptor was obtained from a boy aged 5-17 years in good health. Sequenced sample: blood. CDR3: CASSPRSRGTDTQYF. CDR3 bases: TGTGCCAGCAGCCCCCGCTCCAGGGGAACAGATACGCAGTATTTT.